The table lists the clone carrying this T cell receptor beta chain with a count of one. These data are taken from a study of blood T cell repertoires in COVID-19. Measured with immunoSEQ multiplex PCR; TCRdb has only the in-frame clones, and not every one. The sample has roughly 280,000 clones; over 75% are singletons. The specimen sequenced was peripheral blood. The source is a woman in her 70s with acute or convalescent COVID-19.

CDR3 region: CASGLGRTNEKLFF. In nucleotides, the CDR3 is TGTGCTAGTGGTTTGGGTCGGACTAATGAAAAACTGTTTTTT. The chain recombines TRBV12-5 with TRBJ1-4; D gene unclear. CDR3 length: 14 residues. Germline V gene lookup returns CDR1 LGHNT and CDR2 FRNRAP. V lost 1 base to trimming and J lost 2 bases, with 5 bases between them.